This TCR beta chain was profiled in a study of blood T cells in healthy people across ages. Study outcomes and limitations: More naive CD4+ cells and higher diversity were found in long-lived than in aged donors.

For the second PCR, which ran for about 6 to 11 cycles, a sample-barcoded 5' primer and a J-beta primer mix were used. A template-switch adaptor that had 12 random nucleotides put a tag on each cDNA molecule. TCRdb itself ran the 5' RACE reads through MiXCR, one entry per CDR3 protein. Here the sample spans over 1,200,000 distinct CDR3 sequences, around 59% being singletons. Per sample, extraction of total RNA gave at least 6 micrograms in every case. In the case of this clonotype: No antigen is known for it.

The CDR3 spans 12 residues. CDR1 and CDR2 (germline): MNHEY, SVGEGT. The germline V and J ends were trimmed by 6 bases and 7 bases, with 13 bases remaining between them. The sample consisted of blood. J is TRBJ2-7 and V is TRBV6-2 or TRBV6-3; no definite D call. The sequence was collected from a young man in good health. This CDR3 reads CASSQLSREQYF. The CDR3 DNA reads TGTGCCAGCAGCCAACTCAGTAGGGAGCAGTACTTC.